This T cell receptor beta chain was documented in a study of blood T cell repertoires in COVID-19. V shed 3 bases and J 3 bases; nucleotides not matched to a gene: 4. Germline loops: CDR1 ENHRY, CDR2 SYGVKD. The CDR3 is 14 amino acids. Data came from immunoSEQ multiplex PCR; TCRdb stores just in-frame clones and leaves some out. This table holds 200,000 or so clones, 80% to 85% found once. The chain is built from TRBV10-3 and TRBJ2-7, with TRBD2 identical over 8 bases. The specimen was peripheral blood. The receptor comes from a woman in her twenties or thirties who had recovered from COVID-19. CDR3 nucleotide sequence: TGTGCCATCAGTGATAGCGGGACGGGCTACGAGCAGTACTTC. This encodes CAISDSGTGYEQYF.